This T cell receptor beta chain appears in the sequencing data of a study of shared clonotypes between healthy human individuals (dated by TCRdb to about 2020). Regarding the complete study: The cohort included a few men and a couple of women between 18 and 49 years of age. Blood TCR repertoires of about 5 healthy adults were deeply sequenced to estimate repertoire size and the extent of clonotype sharing between individuals. Each donor's leukapheresis produced roughly between roughly 0.9 and 8.9 billion PBMCs. Libraries were prepared and TCR repertoires were sequenced by different laboratories using diverse techniques, in order to increase sequencing depth and limit assay-specific biases. For each donor, CD4 naive and CD4 memory were each given three plates, CD8 naive was given two plates, and CD8 memory was given one plate.

The CDR3 holds 20 amino acids from the cysteine to the phenylalanine. The only DNA kept is the CDR3, 60 bases in frame from the first base. V loses 2 bases, J loses 7 bases, and the germline ends lie 29 bases apart. The germline V gene (reference sequence) supplies CDR1 MNHEY and CDR2 SMNVEV. A note on this clone: The specificity of this receptor is unknown. There are no base qualities to consult, and no much larger clone falls within one base.

Donors were healthy HIV-negative adults with no recently reported acute infections or vaccinations. Every donor was a Caucasian adult residing in Nashville, Tennessee, USA. CD4+ T cells were enriched by magnetic negative selection, after which naive cells were positively selected on CD45RA and the negative fraction was taken as the memory subset. Blood was collected by leukapheresis, and PBMCs were isolated by Ficoll-Histopaque density gradient centrifugation and then cryopreserved in liquid nitrogen vapor phase. Analytical flow cytometry was used to check the purity and quantity of each magnetically sorted T cell population. From each sorted fraction, genomic DNA was isolated and quantified by UV absorbance on a Nanodrop 2000c. TCR CDR3 regions were amplified from genomic DNA by multiplex PCR using the deep immunoSEQ assay. For each cell subset, the extracted genomic DNA was distributed evenly across all wells of several immunoSEQ 96-well plates, and each plate served as one replicate. Each replicate PCR for sorted subsets received 200 ng genomic DNA, equal to about 29,000 T cell genomes. The purified libraries were quantified using a Qubit 3.0 fluorometer, sized with a Bioanalyzer 2100, and then quantified again using the KAPA Library Quantification kit. A separate single-read 150-cycle Illumina NextSeq 550 flow cell was used to sequence each immunoSEQ 96-well plate. Processing in the source paper ran as follows. Because the immunoSEQ output held only junctional sequences and lacked quality scores, the filtering could not match the filtering applied to full-length reads. To assign V/J genes and CDR3, sequences were annotated using PyIR, a Python wrapper for IgBLAST v1.9, with IMGT germline references. Any read was removed if the V/J assignment was weak (E-value above 1e-6), the CDR3 was missing, or the read contained stop codons, out-of-frame junctions, or ambiguous translated residues. V3J clonotypes were defined as sequences sharing an identical inferred V gene, J gene, and CDR3 amino acid sequence. Percentage overlap between repertoires was calculated by dividing the number of shared unique clonotypes by the size of the smaller repertoire. Repertoire richness was assessed with RTK rarefaction, the Chao1 estimator, and Recon v2.1 estimates of unobserved clonotypes. Generation probabilities for all TCRbeta clonotypes obtained by the gDNA method from a handful of donors were computed using OLGA. Here the immuneACCESS table is served through TCRdb, limited to in-frame sequences with V and J called. Missing clones are a known gap in these copies; in checked studies unresolved V genes cover under half, and the rest lacks a known reason. V and J calls and clone size are copied from that table; D and trimming were computed from the DNA. The sample table contains hundreds of thousands of clones; only one count was recorded for around 73% of them. 1.5% to 2% of the sample comes from the top ten.

General conclusions and limits of the study: Pairwise subsampling led to the expectation that sequencing depth would affect the degree of clonotype sharing among donors. Sampling was restricted to blood, and TCR repertoires in tissue are likely to differ from TCR repertoires in blood. Roughly 5% of naive CD4, roughly 3.6% of naive CD8, 2% to 2.5% of memory CD4, and 0.35% to 0.5% of memory CD8 clonotypes were shared across several donors. Even with the large sequencing depth, rarefaction of the sorted-subset datasets indicated that sequencing was incomplete. Naive subsets generally had larger estimated clonotype richness than memory subsets. Clonotypes shared by all four sorted-subset donors showed higher generation probabilities than non-shared clonotypes. The small number of donors limited the genetic and exposure-history diversity represented.

Material: memory CD4+ T cells sorted from blood. The cell subset or site label, as the study defines it: CD45RA-negative fraction. The source of this sequence is a woman aged 25 to 39 in good health. The sequence links TRBV27 to TRBJ1-4; the D segment could be TRBD1, given 6 matching bases. The DNA sequence is TGTGCCAGCAGTTTAAGGTTCGGGTGGGGGGCGAGAGGACCGGGTGAAAAACTGTTTTTT. Translated, it reads CASSLRFGWGARGPGEKLFF.